A single sample is the source of the 5 T cell receptor beta chains below, sequenced in a study of blood T cell repertoires in COVID-19. Assay used: immunoSEQ multiplex PCR; TCRdb lists only in-frame clones, some missing. The sample shows approximately 57,000 clones, roughly four fifths of them seen only once. The material sequenced was peripheral blood. The receptors originated from a woman over 75 with acute or convalescent COVID-19.

The V call is TRBV19, the J call TRBJ1-5, with no clear D. V was shortened by 3 bases and J by 4 bases, with 7 bases between the two germline ends. The CDR3 is 13 amino acids. Germline CDR1 LNHDA, CDR2 SQIVND (reference sequence). The CDR3 is CASSMWTNQPQHF. The DNA for the CDR3 is TGTGCCAGTAGTATGTGGACTAATCAGCCCCAGCATTTT.

The chain recombines TRBV6-1 with TRBJ1-5; 7 bases line up with TRBD1. There are 14 residues in the CDR3. V lost 3 bases, J lost 7 bases, and 6 bases stayed unmatched. The germline CDR1 and CDR2 sequences are MNHNS and SASEGT. Here the CDR3 DNA reads TGTGCCAGCAGTGAGGGGACAGCACTCCAGCCCCAGCATTTT. This gives the protein CASSEGTALQPQHF.

This clone appeared a single time. The V call is TRBV5-1, the J call TRBJ2-3; D is uncertain. The CDR3 loop spans 14 amino acids. Germline values: CDR1 SGHRS, CDR2 YFSETQ. Deletions cut 0 bases from V and 5 bases from J, with 10 bases between. This chain's CDR3 is CASSLDNSLDTQYF. The CDR3 DNA reads as TGCGCCAGCAGCTTGGACAATTCTTTAGATACGCAGTATTTT.

Here the CDR3 DNA reads TGCAGCGTCAGTGGAGACAGGAACGGAGGTGAGCAGTTCTTC. Its translation: CSVSGDRNGGEQFF. The chain recombines TRBV29-1 with TRBJ2-1, with a weak D call TRBD1 (6 bases). Germline V gene data show CDR1 as SQVTM and CDR2 as ANQGSEA. Trimming shortened V by 6 bases and J by 9 bases, and 21 bases separated the two germline ends. The CDR3 runs 14 residues.

In this sample, this clone turned up once. The chain uses TRBV29-1 and TRBJ2-7; D is possibly TRBD1 (5 bases). V gave up 7 bases and J gave up 2 bases, with 12 bases separating them. Germline V gene sequence: CDR1 SQVTM, CDR2 ANQGSEA. CDR3 length: 12 amino acids. CDR3 sequence (DNA): TGCAGCGCCAGGGTAGGAACCTACGAGCAGTACTTC. Its protein is CSARVGTYEQYF.